The next 29 T cell receptor beta chains were all read from a single sample in a study of PD-1 blockade in classical Hodgkin lymphoma. Method: immunoSEQ multiplex PCR; TCRdb's copy keeps in-frame clones and lacks some. The sample carries about 150,000 clones, 78% recorded once. Exposure to brentuximab vedotin varied, and each patient had relapsed following autologous stem cell transplantation. The sample was peripheral blood mononuclear cells (PBMCs), taken before the second cycle of nivolumab. These receptors were obtained from a human donor with classical Hodgkin lymphoma.

V gene TRBV6-5 combines with J gene TRBJ2-2; 9 bases line up with TRBD2. The CDR3 has 16 amino acids. Per germline, CDR1 MNHEY and CDR2 SVGAGI. Trimming took 0 bases from V and 6 from J; bases not matched to a gene: 5. The CDR3 DNA reads as TGTGCCAGCAGTTACTCTGTGGGGACTAGCCCCGGGGAGCTGTTTTTT. It is translated as CASSYSVGTSPGELFF.

The gene calls are TRBV18 and TRBJ2-5, with a weak D call TRBD1 (5 bases). The CDR3 runs 13 residues. V lost 0 bases and J 4 bases, leaving 6 bases between the germline ends. The germline gives CDR1 KGHSH, CDR2 LQKENI. The CDR3: CASSPPQGETQYF. As DNA, the CDR3 is TGTGCCAGCTCACCACCCCAGGGAGAGACCCAGTACTTC. The full variable domain, in which reference TRBV18 and TRBJ2-5 provide the parts outside the CDR3, is NAGVMQNPRHLVRRRGQEARLRCSPMKGHSHVYWYRQLPEEGLKFMVYLQKENIIDESGMPKERFSAEFPKEGPSILRIQQVVRGDSAAYFCASSPPQGETQYFGPGTRLLVL.

The chain recombines TRBV7-9 with TRBJ2-2; TRBD2 might be the D (5 bases). There are 17 residues in the CDR3. Germline assignment: CDR1 SEHNR and CDR2 FQNEAQ (reference sequence). The CDR3, as DNA: TGTGCTATCGCCTTAAGGAGGCCAAACCCTTTGGCCGGGGAGCTGTTTTTT. Protein product: CAIALRRPNPLAGELFF.

The V and J genes are TRBV19 and TRBJ2-1; 8 bases agree with TRBD2. CDR3 size: 17 residues. J lost 7 bases, V lost 0 bases, and 11 bases had no gene match. Germline CDR1 and CDR2: LNHDA and SQIVND (reference sequence). The CDR3 bases are TGTGCCAGTAGTATAGAGGTGGTGAGCGGGAGTAGGAATGAGCAGTTCTTC. Translation: CASSIEVVSGSRNEQFF. Full variable domain (missing parts from reference TRBV19 and TRBJ2-1): DGGITQSPKYLFRKEGQNVTLSCEQNLNHDAMYWYRQDPGQGLRLIYYSQIVNDFQKGDIAEGYSVSREKKESFPLTVTSAQKNPTAFYLCASSIEVVSGSRNEQFFGPGTRLTVL.

The chain links TRBV7-2 to TRBJ2-1, with D possibly being TRBD2 (7 bases). This CDR3 spans 19 amino acids. The V and J ends lost 1 base and 7 bases respectively, with 26 bases between them. The germline gives CDR1 SGHTA, CDR2 FQGNSA. As DNA, the CDR3 is TGTGCCAGCAGCTTAGAGCCGCCTATTGGGGGGGCCTGGAGGAATGAGCAGTTCTTC. It specifies CASSLEPPIGGAWRNEQFF.

The J gene is TRBJ2-2, the V gene TRBV18; D is unresolved. The CDR3 spans 15 residues. CDR1 KGHSH and CDR2 LQKENI come from the germline V gene. Trimming shortened V by 2 bases and J by 0 bases, and 7 bases separated the two germline ends. The CDR3 here is CASSPGLTNTGELFF. CDR3 nucleotide sequence: TGTGCCAGCTCACCAGGGTTAACGAACACCGGGGAGCTGTTTTTT.

Comments on this clone: At one end the junction does not follow the germline gene, possibly because of a read error. Here the CDR3 reads CASSLGGGLNIEAFF. The CDR3, as DNA: TGTGCCAGCAGCTTAGGCGGGGGATTAAACATTGAAGCTTTCTTT. This rearrangement joins TRBV7-9 to TRBJ1-1; D may be TRBD1 (5 bases). There are 15 residues in the CDR3. Germline V gene lookup returns CDR1 SEHNR and CDR2 FQNEAQ (reference sequence).

The chain has TRBV10-3 and TRBJ2-2; no firm D call. V dropped 4 bases and J dropped 0 bases, with 9 bases sitting between them. Per germline, CDR1 ENHRY and CDR2 SYGVKD. The length of the CDR3 is 15 residues. CDR3 sequence reads: CAISGESPNTGELFF. The CDR3 DNA reads TGTGCCATCAGTGGCGAGAGCCCGAACACCGGGGAGCTGTTTTTT.

The rearrangement joins TRBV4-2 to TRBJ2-7, with D unclear. This CDR3 comprises 15 residues. Trimming pared 1 base from V and 2 bases from J, leaving 12 bases between. From germline, CDR1 is LGHNA and CDR2 YNFKEQ. The CDR3, as DNA: TGTGCCAGCAGCCAAGCCTCCCCAGCGACCTACGAGCAGTACTTC. Its protein product is CASSQASPATYEQYF.

This clone has at least ten counts. The chain is built from TRBV6-5 and TRBJ2-1; 7 nucleotides match TRBD1. Germline V lookup: CDR1 MNHEY, CDR2 SVGAGI. CDR3 length: 15 residues. The V segment lost 6 bases and the J segment 1 base; nucleotides outside the gene matches: 6. CDR3 nucleotides: TGTGCCAGCAGCGTGACAGGGCATTCCTACAATGAGCAGTTCTTC. Translating it yields CASSVTGHSYNEQFF.

J is TRBJ2-2 and V is TRBV5-4, with D possibly called TRBD1 or TRBD2 (6 bases each). Per germline, CDR1 SGHNT and CDR2 YYREEE (reference sequence). This CDR3 contains 16 residues. V lost 3 bases, J lost 7 bases, and 19 bases lay in between. CDR3 DNA: TGTGCCAGCAGCTCGATTAGGGGGGCCGAAGACGGGGAGCTGTTTTTT. Translating it yields CASSSIRGAEDGELFF.

The rearrangement joins TRBV2 to TRBJ1-1, with TRBD1 matching 7 bases. The germline CDR1 and CDR2 sequences are SNHLY and FYNNEI. V dropped 4 bases and J dropped 10; count of bases not matched to a gene: 9. This CDR3 is 13 amino acids long. CDR3 protein: CASSVNQGGGAFF. The CDR3 DNA follows: TGTGCCAGCAGTGTAAACCAGGGGGGGGGAGCTTTCTTT.

The genes are TRBV6-6 and TRBJ1-2, with TRBD1 matching over 7 bases. The CDR3 has 15 amino acids. Germline V gene lookup returns CDR1 MNHNY and CDR2 SVGAGI (reference sequence). V was clipped by 4 bases and J by 3 bases; unmatched bases: 8. The CDR3 nucleotides are TGTGCCAGCAGTTCCGACAGGGAGGGTCACTATGGCTACACCTTC. It yields the protein CASSSDREGHYGYTF.

V and J are TRBV5-6 and TRBJ2-4; 9 nucleotides agree with TRBD2. J lost 1 base, V lost 6 bases, and 5 bases had no gene match. Germline V gene lookup returns CDR1 SGHDT and CDR2 YYEEEE. This CDR3 contains 15 residues. In DNA, the CDR3 is TGTGCCAGCAACCTCCTAGCGGGGGCCAAAAACATTCAGTACTTC. It translates to CASNLLAGAKNIQYF.

The rearrangement uses TRBV5-1 and TRBJ2-7, with a tentative D call TRBD1 (6 bases). The CDR3 contains 13 residues. The germline V gene has CDR1 SGHRS and CDR2 YFSETQ. Trimming took off 0 bases at V and 3 bases at J, with 7 bases between the two ends. The CDR3 bases are TGCGCCAGCAGCTTGGCGACAGGCTACGAGCAGTACTTC. It encodes CASSLATGYEQYF.

This clone was counted a single time. J is TRBJ2-7 and V is TRBV7-2; 10 bases align to TRBD2. The CDR3 runs 16 residues. The ends lost 2 bases at V and 2 bases at J; junction bases unmatched: 6. Germline V gene sequence: CDR1 SGHTA, CDR2 FQGNSA. The chain's CDR3 is CASSLNLLAGTYEQYF. CDR3 sequence (DNA): TGTGCCAGCAGCTTAAATCTACTAGCGGGGACCTACGAGCAGTACTTC.

The chain carries TRBV19 and TRBJ1-2; D ambiguous. The length of the CDR3 is 16 residues. V was shortened by 7 bases and J by 7 bases, with 25 bases between the two germline ends. Germline lookup yields CDR1 LNHDA and CDR2 SQIVND (reference sequence). The CDR3 here is CASTPPRQPLGGGYTF. The CDR3 region has the DNA TGTGCCAGTACCCCCCCCAGGCAGCCTCTCGGTGGTGGCTACACCTTC.

The chain recombines TRBV10-3 with TRBJ2-1; 13 nucleotides agree with TRBD2. With V trimmed by 2 bases and J by 7 bases, 2 bases remained unmatched. The CDR3 loop spans 15 amino acids. Germline V gives CDR1 ENHRY, CDR2 SYGVKD. The CDR3 loop reads CAISEVTSGGNEQFF. The CDR3 bases are TGTGCCATCAGTGAGGTGACTAGCGGGGGGAATGAGCAGTTCTTC.

The chain carries TRBV4-2 and TRBJ2-3; D assignment may be TRBD1 or TRBD2 (5 bases each). CDR3 length: 13 residues. Trimming removed 4 bases at V and 4 bases at J, with 9 bases between. CDR1 is LGHNA, CDR2 YNFKEQ, per germline. The CDR3 DNA is TGTGCCAGCAGCCCGAGGGGCCCAGATACGCAGTATTTT. This codes for CASSPRGPDTQYF.

The CDR3 loop is CASSLANRGPHEQYF. The CDR3 region has the DNA TGCGCCAGCAGCTTGGCCAACAGGGGGCCCCACGAGCAGTACTTC. This chain joins TRBV5-1 and TRBJ2-7; 9 positions agree with TRBD1. J gave up 5 bases and V 0 bases, and 6 bases lay outside the gene matches. Germline assignment: CDR1 SGHRS and CDR2 YFSETQ. The CDR3 totals 15 residues.

The DNA for the CDR3 is TGTGCCAGTAGTGCCGACAGTCTCAGCTCCTACGAGCAGTACTTC. Its translation: CASSADSLSSYEQYF. V and J are TRBV19 and TRBJ2-7; D possibly corresponds to TRBD1 (5 bases). The CDR3 is 15 amino acids. Germline V gives CDR1 LNHDA, CDR2 SQIVND (reference sequence). Deletions cut 5 bases from V and 0 bases from J, with 14 bases between.

This clone came up once. J is TRBJ2-7 and V is TRBV7-8; 7 bases are a match to TRBD1. The CDR3 runs 14 residues. Trimming took 5 bases from V and 0 from J; bases not matched to a gene: 4. Germline assignment: CDR1 SGHVS and CDR2 FQNEAQ. CDR3 amino acids: CASSRDRDSYEQYF. CDR3 nucleotide sequence: TGTGCCAGCAGCAGAGACAGGGACTCCTACGAGCAGTACTTC.

The chain combines TRBV9 with TRBJ2-7, with D maybe TRBD2 (6 bases). The germline CDR1 and CDR2 sequences are SGDLS and YYNGEE. The CDR3 extends over 15 amino acids. V lost 4 bases and J lost 12, with 26 bases in between. The CDR3 protein is CASSPPLWGDRDLYF. DNA for the CDR3: TGTGCCAGCAGCCCACCACTTTGGGGGGATAGGGACCTGTACTTC.

The CDR3: CASSYRSNQPQHF. In DNA, the CDR3 is TGTGCCAGCAGTTACCGTAGCAATCAGCCCCAGCATTTT. This sequence joins TRBV6-5 and TRBJ1-5; D is unclear. Germline CDR1 reads MNHEY; CDR2 reads SVGAGI. The V end lost 2 bases, the J end lost 0 bases, and 2 bases lay between the germline ends. The CDR3 length is 13 residues.

This chain links TRBV9 with TRBJ2-1, with 10 bases lining up with TRBD2. The CDR3 covers 16 residues. Germline loops: CDR1 SGDLS, CDR2 YYNGEE. V shed 4 bases, J shed 7 bases, and the junction held 11 bases outside the gene matches. CDR3 in amino acids: CASSISGRAGGNEQFF. The CDR3 DNA reads TGTGCCAGCAGCATAAGCGGGAGGGCCGGTGGGAATGAGCAGTTCTTC.

This clone was observed a few times. The rearrangement uses TRBV7-2 and TRBJ2-5; D is ambiguous. Germline V gene data show CDR1 as SGHTA and CDR2 as FQGNSA. CDR3 size: 11 residues. With 4 bases removed from V and 7 bases from J, the gap between germline ends came to 7 bases. The CDR3 coding sequence is TGTGCCAGCAGCTCCGCGCGGACCCAGTACTTC. Protein product: CASSSARTQYF. The full variable domain, in which reference TRBV7-2 and TRBJ2-5 provide the parts outside the CDR3, is GAGVSQSPSNKVTEKGKDVELRCDPISGHTALYWYRQSLGQGLEFLIYFQGNSAPDKSGLPSDRFSAERTGGSVSTLTIQRTQQEDSAVYLCASSSARTQYFGPGTRLLVL.

The chain joins TRBV7-2 to TRBJ2-7; D may match TRBD1 or TRBD2 (5 bases each). Trimming pared 1 base from V and 3 bases from J, leaving 10 bases between. CDR1 is SGHTA, CDR2 FQGNSA, per germline. The CDR3 is made up of 14 amino acids. The CDR3 DNA reads TGTGCCAGCAGCTTAGTCGCAGGGAGCTACGAGCAGTACTTC. Translated: CASSLVAGSYEQYF.

The J gene is TRBJ1-5, the V gene TRBV6-5; 10 nucleotides line up with TRBD1. V was clipped by 4 bases and J by 12 bases; unmatched bases: 6. CDR3 length equals 13 residues. Germline V gene lookup returns CDR1 MNHEY and CDR2 SVGAGI. The DNA for the CDR3 is TGTGCCAGCAGTTGGGGACAGGGGACGGACCAGCATTTT. Its protein is CASSWGQGTDQHF.

This clone was observed a single time. The chain joins TRBV5-1 to TRBJ2-1; unclear D gene. The CDR3 sequence is 17 residues long. V lost 6 bases to trimming and J lost 10 bases, with 29 bases between them. Per germline, CDR1 SGHRS and CDR2 YFSETQ. The CDR3 coding sequence is TGCGCCAGCACCTGGACCATAGGATGGATTGGCAATGACGAGCAGTTCTTC. This gives the protein CASTWTIGWIGNDEQFF.